The clone carrying this T cell receptor (beta chain) appeared many times. One end of the junction is discordant with germline, which a read error may explain. Methods used by the authors: Clinicopathological groups of papillary thyroid cancer showed CDR3 differences that were used to build a distant-metastasis classifier. TCRdb re-called the PCR reads through MiXCR. The V and J calls shown here were made by TCRdb, not taken from the authors' results. Seen here are roughly 33,000 clones, over 15% observed once, and the top ten hold 9.5% to 15%. The data stem from a study of metastatic and nonmetastatic thyroid tumors. The overall study: Repertoires were compared across blood and tumor or nodule tissue from malignant and benign thyroid patients.

Thyroid surgery was performed in patients who had received no treatment beforehand. The CDR3 is 12 amino acids. Germline lookup yields CDR1 SGHNT and CDR2 YENEEA. The origin of this receptor is a male donor with papillary thyroid cancer or a benign thyroid nodule (not recorded which). Some clones in this sample may be carry-over from other donors' samples. J is TRBJ2-7 and V is TRBV11-3; D remains unclear. Sequenced input: blood. CDR3 bases: TGTGCCGGCAGCTTAGATCTTTACGAGCAGTACTTC. The encoded protein is CAGSLDLYEQYF.